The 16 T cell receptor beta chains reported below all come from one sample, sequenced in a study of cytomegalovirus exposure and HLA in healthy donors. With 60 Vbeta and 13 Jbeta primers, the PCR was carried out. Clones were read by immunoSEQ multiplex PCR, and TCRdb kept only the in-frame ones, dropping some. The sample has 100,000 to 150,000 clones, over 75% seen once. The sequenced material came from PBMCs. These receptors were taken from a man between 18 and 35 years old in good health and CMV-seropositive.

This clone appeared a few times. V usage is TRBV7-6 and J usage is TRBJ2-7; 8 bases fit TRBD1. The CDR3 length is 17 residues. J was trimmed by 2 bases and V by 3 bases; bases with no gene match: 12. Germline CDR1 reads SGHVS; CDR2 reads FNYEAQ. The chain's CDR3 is CASSLGAGTGFTYEQYF. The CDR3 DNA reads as TGTGCCAGCAGCTTGGGCGCTGGGACAGGATTTACCTACGAGCAGTACTTC.

CDR3 DNA: TGTGCCACCAGCAAAGCGGGAGTAATCCACAATGAGCAGTTCTTC. Protein product: CATSKAGVIHNEQFF. The chain carries TRBV15 and TRBJ2-1; 8 nucleotides agree with TRBD2. The ends lost 4 bases at V and 5 bases at J; junction bases unmatched: 7. The CDR3 is 15 amino acids. Germline values: CDR1 LNHNV, CDR2 YYDKDF (reference sequence).

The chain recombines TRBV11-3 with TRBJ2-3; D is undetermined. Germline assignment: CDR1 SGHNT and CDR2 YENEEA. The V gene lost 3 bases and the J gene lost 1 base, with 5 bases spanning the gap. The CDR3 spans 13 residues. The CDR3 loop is CASSLGRTDTQYF. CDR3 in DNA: TGTGCCAGCAGCTTGGGCCGCACAGATACGCAGTATTTT.

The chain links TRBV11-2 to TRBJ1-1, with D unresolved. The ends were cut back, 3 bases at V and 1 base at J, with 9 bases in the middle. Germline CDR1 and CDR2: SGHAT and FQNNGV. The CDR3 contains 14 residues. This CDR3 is CASSFAAANTEAFF. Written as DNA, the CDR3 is TGTGCCAGCAGCTTCGCGGCCGCGAACACTGAAGCTTTCTTT.

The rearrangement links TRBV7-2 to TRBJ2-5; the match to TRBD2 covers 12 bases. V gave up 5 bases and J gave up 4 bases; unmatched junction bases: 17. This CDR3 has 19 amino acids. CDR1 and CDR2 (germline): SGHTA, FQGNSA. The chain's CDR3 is CASSLNHAGTSGSTETQYF. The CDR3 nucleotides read TGTGCCAGCAGCCTGAACCACGCCGGGACTAGCGGGTCGACAGAGACCCAGTACTTC.

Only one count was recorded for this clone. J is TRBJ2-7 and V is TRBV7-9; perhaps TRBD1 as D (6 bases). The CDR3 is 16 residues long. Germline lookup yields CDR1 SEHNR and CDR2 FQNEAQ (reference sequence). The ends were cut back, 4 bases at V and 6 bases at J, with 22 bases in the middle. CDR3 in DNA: TGTGCCAGCAGCTGGTTCCTTGGACAGAGTCTCTCCGAGCAGTACTTC. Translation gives CASSWFLGQSLSEQYF.

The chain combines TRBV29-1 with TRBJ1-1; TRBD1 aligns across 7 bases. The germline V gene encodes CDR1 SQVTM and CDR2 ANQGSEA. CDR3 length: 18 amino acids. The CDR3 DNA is TGCGTCGCATTGTACAGGCGGGGTACCGCAGGGGGGAACACTGAAGCTTTCTTT. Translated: CVALYRRGTAGGNTEAFF.

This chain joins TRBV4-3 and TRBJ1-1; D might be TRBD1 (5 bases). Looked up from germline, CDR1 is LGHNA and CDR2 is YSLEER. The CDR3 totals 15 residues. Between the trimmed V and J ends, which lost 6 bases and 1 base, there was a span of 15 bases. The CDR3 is CASSLRGGENTEAFF. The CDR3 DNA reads TGCGCCAGCAGTTTAAGGGGAGGGGAGAACACTGAAGCTTTCTTT.

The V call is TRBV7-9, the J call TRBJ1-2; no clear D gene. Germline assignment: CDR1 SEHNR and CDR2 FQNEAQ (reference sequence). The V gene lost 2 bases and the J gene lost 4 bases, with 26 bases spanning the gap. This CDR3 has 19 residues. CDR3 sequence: CASSLCRFMLTTYGYGYTF. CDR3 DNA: TGTGCCAGCAGCTTATGTCGTTTTATGTTAACCACCTACGGCTATGGCTACACCTTC.

In nucleotides, the CDR3 is TGTGCCAGCAGTTTGAGGGCAGGGGCTCTCGAGCAGTACTTC. Translating it yields CASSLRAGALEQYF. The V call is TRBV27, the J call TRBJ2-7, with TRBD1 as a possible D gene (6 bases). Germline V lookup: CDR1 MNHEY, CDR2 SMNVEV (reference sequence). This CDR3 has 14 amino acids. V dropped 3 bases and J dropped 6 bases, with 15 bases sitting between them.

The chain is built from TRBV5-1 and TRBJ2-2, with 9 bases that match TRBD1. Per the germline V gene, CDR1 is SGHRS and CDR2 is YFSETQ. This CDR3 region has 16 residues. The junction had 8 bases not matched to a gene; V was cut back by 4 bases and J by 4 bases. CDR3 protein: CASSGTGWERTGELFF. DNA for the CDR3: TGCGCCAGCAGCGGGACAGGGTGGGAACGCACCGGGGAGCTGTTTTTT.

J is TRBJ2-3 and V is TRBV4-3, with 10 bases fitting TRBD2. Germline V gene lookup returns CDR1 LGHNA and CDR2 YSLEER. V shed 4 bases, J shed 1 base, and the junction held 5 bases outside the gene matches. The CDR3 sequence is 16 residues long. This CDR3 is CASSPSGTSGTDTQYF. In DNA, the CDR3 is TGCGCCAGCAGCCCTAGCGGGACTAGCGGCACAGATACGCAGTATTTT.

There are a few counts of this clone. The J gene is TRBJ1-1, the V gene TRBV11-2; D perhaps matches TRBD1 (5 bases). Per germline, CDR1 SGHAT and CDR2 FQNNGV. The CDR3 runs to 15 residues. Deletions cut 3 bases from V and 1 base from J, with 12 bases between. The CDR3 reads CASSFTNRKNTEAFF. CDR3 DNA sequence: TGTGCCAGCAGCTTCACCAACAGGAAGAACACTGAAGCTTTCTTT.

DNA for the CDR3: TGTGCCAGCAGTGAAGAAGAGAACAATCAGCCCCAGCATTTT. This gives the protein CASSEEENNQPQHF. The gene calls are TRBV6-1 and TRBJ1-5; D is unclear. Germline CDR1 MNHNS, CDR2 SASEGT. The CDR3 contains 14 residues. V lost 1 base to trimming and J lost 3 bases, with 7 bases between them.

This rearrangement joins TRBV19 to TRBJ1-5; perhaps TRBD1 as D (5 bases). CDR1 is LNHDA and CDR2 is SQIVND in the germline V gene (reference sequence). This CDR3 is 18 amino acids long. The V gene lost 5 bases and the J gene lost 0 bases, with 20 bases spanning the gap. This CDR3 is CASSSREQAGNSNQPQHF. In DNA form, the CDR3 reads TGTGCCAGTAGTTCCAGGGAGCAGGCGGGGAATAGCAATCAGCCCCAGCATTTT.

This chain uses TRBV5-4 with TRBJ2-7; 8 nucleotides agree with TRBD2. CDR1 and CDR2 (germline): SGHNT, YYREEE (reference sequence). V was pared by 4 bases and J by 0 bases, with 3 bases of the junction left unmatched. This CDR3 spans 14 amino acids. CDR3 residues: CASSAGTSSYEQYF. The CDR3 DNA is TGTGCCAGCAGCGCCGGGACTAGCTCCTACGAGCAGTACTTC.